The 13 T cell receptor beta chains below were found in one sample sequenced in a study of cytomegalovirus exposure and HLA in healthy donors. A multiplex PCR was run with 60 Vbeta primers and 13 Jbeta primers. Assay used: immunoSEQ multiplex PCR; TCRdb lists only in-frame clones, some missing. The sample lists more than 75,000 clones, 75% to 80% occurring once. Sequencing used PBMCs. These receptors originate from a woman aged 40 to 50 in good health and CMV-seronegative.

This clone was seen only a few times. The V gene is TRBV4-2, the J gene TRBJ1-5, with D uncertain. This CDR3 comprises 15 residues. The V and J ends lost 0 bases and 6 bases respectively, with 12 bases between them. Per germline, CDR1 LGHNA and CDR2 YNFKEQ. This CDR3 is CASSQDLGGGQPQHF. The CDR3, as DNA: TGTGCCAGCAGCCAAGATTTGGGAGGAGGTCAGCCCCAGCATTTT.

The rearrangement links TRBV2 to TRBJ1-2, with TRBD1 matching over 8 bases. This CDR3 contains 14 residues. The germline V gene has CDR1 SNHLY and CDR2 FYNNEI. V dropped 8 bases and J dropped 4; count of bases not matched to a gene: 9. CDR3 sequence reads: CASAGTGTGYGYTF. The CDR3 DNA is TGTGCCAGCGCGGGGACCGGGACAGGCTATGGCTACACCTTC.

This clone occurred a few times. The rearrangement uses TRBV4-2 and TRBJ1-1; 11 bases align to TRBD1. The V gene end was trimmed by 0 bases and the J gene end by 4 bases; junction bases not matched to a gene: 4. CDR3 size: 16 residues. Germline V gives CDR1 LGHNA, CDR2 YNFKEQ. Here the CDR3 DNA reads TGTGCCAGCAGCCAAGAAGCCGGGACAGGGGGCACTGAAGCTTTCTTT. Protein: CASSQEAGTGGTEAFF.

For the CDR3, the DNA is TGTGCCAGCAGCATAAATTCACTTAACACCGGGGAGCTGTTTTTT. This translates into CASSINSLNTGELFF. The chain employs TRBV7-3 and TRBJ2-2; D uncertain. There are 15 residues in the CDR3. Trimming pared 5 bases from V and 2 bases from J, leaving 12 bases between. Germline CDR1 and CDR2: SGHTA and FQGTGA.

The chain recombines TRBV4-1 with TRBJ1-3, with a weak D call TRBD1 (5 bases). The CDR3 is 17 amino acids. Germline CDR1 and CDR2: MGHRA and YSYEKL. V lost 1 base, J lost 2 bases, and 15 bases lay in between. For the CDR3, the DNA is TGCGCCAGCAGCCAAGTAGGCAGGGTTTCGGCTGGAAACACCATATATTTT. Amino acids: CASSQVGRVSAGNTIYF.

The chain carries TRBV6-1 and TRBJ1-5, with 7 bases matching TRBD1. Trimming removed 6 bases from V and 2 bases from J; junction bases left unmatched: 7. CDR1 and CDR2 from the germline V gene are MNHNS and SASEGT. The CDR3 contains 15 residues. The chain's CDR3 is CASSRQGQGNQPQHF. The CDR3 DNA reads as TGTGCCAGCAGCAGACAGGGCCAGGGCAATCAGCCCCAGCATTTT.

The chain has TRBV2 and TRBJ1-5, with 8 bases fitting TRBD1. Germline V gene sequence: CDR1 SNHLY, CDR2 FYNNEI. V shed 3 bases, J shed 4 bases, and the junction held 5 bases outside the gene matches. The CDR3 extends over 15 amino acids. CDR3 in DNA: TGTGCCAGCAGTGACGACAGGGGCGCAAATCAGCCCCAGCATTTT. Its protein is CASSDDRGANQPQHF.

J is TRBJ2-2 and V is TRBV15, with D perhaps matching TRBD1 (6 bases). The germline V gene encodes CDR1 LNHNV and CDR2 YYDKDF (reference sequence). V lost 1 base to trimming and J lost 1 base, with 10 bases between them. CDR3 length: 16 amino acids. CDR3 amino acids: CATSRVGQMNTGELFF. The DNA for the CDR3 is TGTGCCACCAGCAGAGTAGGACAGATGAACACCGGGGAGCTGTTTTTT.

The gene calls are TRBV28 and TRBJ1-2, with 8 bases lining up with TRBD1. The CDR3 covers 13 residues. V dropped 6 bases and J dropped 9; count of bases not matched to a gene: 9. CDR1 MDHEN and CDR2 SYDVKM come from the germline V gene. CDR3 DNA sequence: TGTGCCAGCAGCCCTGGGACAGGCAGTCGCTACACCTTC. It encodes CASSPGTGSRYTF.

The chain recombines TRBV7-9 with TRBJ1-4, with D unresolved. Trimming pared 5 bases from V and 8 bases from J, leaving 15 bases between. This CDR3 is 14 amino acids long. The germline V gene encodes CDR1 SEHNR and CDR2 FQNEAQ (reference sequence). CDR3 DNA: TGTGCCAGCAGCGACCGGGAGAAGAGAGAAAAACTGTTTTTT. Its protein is CASSDREKREKLFF.

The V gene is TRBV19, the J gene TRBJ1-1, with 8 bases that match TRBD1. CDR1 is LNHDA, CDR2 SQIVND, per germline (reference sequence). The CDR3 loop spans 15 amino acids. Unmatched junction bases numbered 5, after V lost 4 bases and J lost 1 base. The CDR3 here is CASSKKDRGNTEAFF. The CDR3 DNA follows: TGTGCCAGTAGTAAAAAAGACAGGGGGAACACTGAAGCTTTCTTT.

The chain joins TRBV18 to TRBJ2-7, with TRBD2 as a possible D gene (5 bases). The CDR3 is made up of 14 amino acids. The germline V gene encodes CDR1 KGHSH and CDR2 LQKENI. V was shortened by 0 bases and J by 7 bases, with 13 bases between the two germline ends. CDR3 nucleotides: TGTGCCAGCTCACCACCGCCCGCGTCGGGGGAGCAGTACTTC. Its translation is CASSPPPASGEQYF.

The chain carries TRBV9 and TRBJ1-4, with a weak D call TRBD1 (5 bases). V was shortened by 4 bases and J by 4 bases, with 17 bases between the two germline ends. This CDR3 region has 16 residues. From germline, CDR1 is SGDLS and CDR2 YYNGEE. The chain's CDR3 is CASSSRGTDINEKLFF. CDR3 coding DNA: TGTGCCAGCAGCTCTAGGGGAACAGACATTAATGAAAAACTGTTTTTT.